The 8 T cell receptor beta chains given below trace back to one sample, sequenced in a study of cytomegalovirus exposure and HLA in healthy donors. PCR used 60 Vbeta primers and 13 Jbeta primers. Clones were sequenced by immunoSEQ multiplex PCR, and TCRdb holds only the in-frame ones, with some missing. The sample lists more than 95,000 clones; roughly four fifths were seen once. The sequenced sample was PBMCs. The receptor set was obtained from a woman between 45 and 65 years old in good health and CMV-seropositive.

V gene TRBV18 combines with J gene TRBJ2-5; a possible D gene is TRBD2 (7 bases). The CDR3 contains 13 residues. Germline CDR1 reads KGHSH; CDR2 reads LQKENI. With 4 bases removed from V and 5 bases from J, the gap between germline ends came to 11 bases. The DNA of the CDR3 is TGTGCCAGCTCACGGGGGGGCAGCGAGACCCAGTACTTC. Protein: CASSRGGSETQYF. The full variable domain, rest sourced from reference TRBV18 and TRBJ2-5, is NAGVMQNPRHLVRRRGQEARLRCSPMKGHSHVYWYRQLPEEGLKFMVYLQKENIIDESGMPKERFSAEFPKEGPSILRIQQVVRGDSAAYFCASSRGGSETQYFGPGTRLLVL.

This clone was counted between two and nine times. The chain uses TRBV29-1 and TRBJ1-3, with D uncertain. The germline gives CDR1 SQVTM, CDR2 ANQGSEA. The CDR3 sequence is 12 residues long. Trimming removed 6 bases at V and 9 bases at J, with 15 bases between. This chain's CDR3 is CSVQFPGGTIYF. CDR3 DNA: TGCAGCGTGCAGTTTCCCGGAGGCACCATATATTTT. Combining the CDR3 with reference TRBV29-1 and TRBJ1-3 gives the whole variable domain SAVISQKPSRDICQRGTSLTIQCQVDSQVTMMFWYRQQPGQSLTLIATANQGSEATYESGFVIDKFPISRPNLTFSTLTVSNMSPEDSSIYLCSVQFPGGTIYFGEGSWLTVV.

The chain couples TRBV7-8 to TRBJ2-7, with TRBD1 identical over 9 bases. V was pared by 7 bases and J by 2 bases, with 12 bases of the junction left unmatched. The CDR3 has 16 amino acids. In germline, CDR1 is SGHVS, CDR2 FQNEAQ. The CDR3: CASTAQAQGAPYEQYF. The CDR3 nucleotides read TGTGCCAGCACCGCCCAAGCACAGGGGGCCCCCTACGAGCAGTACTTC.

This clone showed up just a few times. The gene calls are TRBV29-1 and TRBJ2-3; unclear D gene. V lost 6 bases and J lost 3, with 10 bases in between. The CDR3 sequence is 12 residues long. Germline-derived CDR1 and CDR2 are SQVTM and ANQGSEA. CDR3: CSVAQRTDTQYF. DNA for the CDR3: TGCAGCGTGGCCCAGAGGACAGATACGCAGTATTTT.

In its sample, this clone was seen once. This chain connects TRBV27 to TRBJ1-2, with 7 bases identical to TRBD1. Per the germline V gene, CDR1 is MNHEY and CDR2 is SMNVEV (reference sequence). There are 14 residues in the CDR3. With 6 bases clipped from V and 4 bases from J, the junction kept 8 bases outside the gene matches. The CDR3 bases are TGTGCCAGCAGCATTCCGGGACAGCCCTATGGCTACACCTTC. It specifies CASSIPGQPYGYTF.

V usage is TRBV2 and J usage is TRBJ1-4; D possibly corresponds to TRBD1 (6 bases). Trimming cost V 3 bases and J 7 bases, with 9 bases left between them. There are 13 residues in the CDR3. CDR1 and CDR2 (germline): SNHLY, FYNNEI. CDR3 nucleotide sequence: TGTGCCAGCAGTGACAGGGGCGGTGAAAAACTGTTTTTT. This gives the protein CASSDRGGEKLFF.

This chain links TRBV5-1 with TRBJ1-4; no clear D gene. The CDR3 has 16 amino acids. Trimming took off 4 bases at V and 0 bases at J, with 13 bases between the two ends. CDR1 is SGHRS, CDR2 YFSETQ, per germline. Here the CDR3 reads CASSPGVSATNEKLFF. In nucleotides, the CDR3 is TGCGCCAGCAGCCCCGGGGTTAGCGCAACTAATGAAAAACTGTTTTTT.

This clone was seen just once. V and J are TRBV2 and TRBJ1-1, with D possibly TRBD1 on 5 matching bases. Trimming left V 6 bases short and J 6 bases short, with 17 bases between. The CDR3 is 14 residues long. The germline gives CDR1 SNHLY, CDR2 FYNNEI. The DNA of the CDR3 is TGTGCCAGCAGGGGAGGGGCCGGGAAACCTGAAGCTTTCTTT. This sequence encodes CASRGGAGKPEAFF.